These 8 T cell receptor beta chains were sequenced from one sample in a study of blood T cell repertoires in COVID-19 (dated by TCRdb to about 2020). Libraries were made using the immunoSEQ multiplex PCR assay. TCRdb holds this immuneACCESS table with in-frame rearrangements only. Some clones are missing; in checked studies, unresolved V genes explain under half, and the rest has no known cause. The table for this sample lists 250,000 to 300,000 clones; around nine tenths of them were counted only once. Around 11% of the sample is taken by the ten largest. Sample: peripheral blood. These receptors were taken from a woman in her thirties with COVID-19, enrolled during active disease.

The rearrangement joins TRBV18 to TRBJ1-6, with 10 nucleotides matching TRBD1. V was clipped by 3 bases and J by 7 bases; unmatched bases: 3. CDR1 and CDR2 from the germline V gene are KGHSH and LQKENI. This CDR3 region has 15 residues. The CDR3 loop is CASSPTDRGNSPLHF. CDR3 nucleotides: TGTGCCAGCTCACCCACGGACAGGGGGAATTCACCCCTCCACTTT.

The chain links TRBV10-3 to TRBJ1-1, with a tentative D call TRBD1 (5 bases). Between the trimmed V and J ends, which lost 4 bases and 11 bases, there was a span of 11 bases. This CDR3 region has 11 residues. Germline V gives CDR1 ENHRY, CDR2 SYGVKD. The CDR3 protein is CAISGRGEAFF. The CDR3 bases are TGTGCCATCAGTGGGAGGGGTGAGGCTTTCTTT.

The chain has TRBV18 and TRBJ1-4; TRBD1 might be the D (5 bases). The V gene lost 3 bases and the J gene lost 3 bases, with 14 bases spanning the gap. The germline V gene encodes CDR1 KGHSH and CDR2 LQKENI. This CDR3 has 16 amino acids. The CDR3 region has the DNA TGTGCCAGCTCACCCCTTGCGCAGGGCGCTAATGAAAAACTGTTTTTT. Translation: CASSPLAQGANEKLFF. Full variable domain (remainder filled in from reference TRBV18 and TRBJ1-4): NAGVMQNPRHLVRRRGQEARLRCSPMKGHSHVYWYRQLPEEGLKFMVYLQKENIIDESGMPKERFSAEFPKEGPSILRIQQVVRGDSAAYFCASSPLAQGANEKLFFGSGTQLSVL.

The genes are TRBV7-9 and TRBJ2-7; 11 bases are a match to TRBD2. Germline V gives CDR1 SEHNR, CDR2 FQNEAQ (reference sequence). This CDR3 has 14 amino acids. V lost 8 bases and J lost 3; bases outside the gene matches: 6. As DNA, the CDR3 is TGTGCCAGCGCCGGGACTAGCGGACTCTACGAGCAGTACTTC. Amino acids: CASAGTSGLYEQYF.

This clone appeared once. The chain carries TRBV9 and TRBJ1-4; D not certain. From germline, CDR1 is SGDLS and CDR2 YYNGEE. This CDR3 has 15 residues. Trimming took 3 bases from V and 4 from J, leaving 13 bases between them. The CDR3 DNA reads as TGTGCCAGCAGCGCCTCCCGCGGGAGTAATGAAAAACTGTTTTTT. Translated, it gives CASSASRGSNEKLFF.

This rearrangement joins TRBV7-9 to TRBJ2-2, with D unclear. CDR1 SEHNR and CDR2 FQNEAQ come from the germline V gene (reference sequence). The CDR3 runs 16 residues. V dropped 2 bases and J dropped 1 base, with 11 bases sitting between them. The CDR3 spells CASSLNRLGNTGELFF. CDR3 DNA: TGTGCCAGCAGCTTAAATCGACTGGGGAACACCGGGGAGCTGTTTTTT.

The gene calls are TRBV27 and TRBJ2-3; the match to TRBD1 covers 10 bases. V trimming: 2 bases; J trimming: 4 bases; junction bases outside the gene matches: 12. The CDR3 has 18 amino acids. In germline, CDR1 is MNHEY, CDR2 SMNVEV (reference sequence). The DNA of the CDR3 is TGTGCCAGCAGTTTAACGGTTCCCGGGACAGGGGAGTCAGATACGCAGTATTTT. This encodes CASSLTVPGTGESDTQYF.

CDR3 region: CASSLGLQGINTEAFF. Here the CDR3 DNA reads TGCGCCAGCAGCTTGGGACTACAGGGGATTAACACTGAAGCTTTCTTT. The chain joins TRBV5-1 to TRBJ1-1; TRBD1 matches 7 bases. J lost 2 bases, V lost 0 bases, and 7 bases had no gene match. Germline CDR1 and CDR2: SGHRS and YFSETQ. The CDR3 consists of 16 residues.